One sample yielded the 8 T cell receptor beta chains listed below, sequenced in a study of tissue T cells after allogeneic stem cell transplantation (dated by TCRdb to 2021 to 2024). To prepare the library, the immunoSEQ multiplex PCR assay was applied. This is the immuneACCESS table as TCRdb keeps it, with only in-frame sequences that have V and J called. A part of the clones is gone; compared with another copy, unresolved V genes explain less than half, and the rest is unexplained. Within this sample are about 28,000 clones, with about 85% of them counted one time only. In total, the top ten clones hold around 3.5% of the sample. The sample's time point label, decoded: recipient (host-origin) PBMCs collected before allo-HCT. Source: blood, taken before transplantation. The receptors shown here come from a woman aged 18 to 55 who later had graft-versus-host disease after an allogeneic stem cell transplant.

The chain couples TRBV5-1 to TRBJ1-1, with a possible D match to TRBD1 (6 bases). CDR3 length: 14 amino acids. Trimming cost V 4 bases and J 1 base, with 11 bases left between them. Germline V gene sequence: CDR1 SGHRS, CDR2 YFSETQ. CDR3 amino acids: CASSVGQTNTEAFF. The CDR3 nucleotides read TGCGCCAGCAGCGTTGGACAGACGAACACTGAAGCTTTCTTT.

The gene calls are TRBV7-2 and TRBJ1-1; D is uncertain. Germline V CDR1 and CDR2: SGHTA, FQGNSA. This CDR3 is built from 11 residues. V gave up 4 bases and J gave up 10 bases, with 10 bases separating them. This CDR3 reads CASSSVPGAFF. The CDR3 DNA sequence: TGTGCCAGCAGCTCAGTACCTGGAGCTTTCTTT.

The rearrangement joins TRBV7-7 to TRBJ2-5, with a tentative D call TRBD1 (6 bases). V was clipped by 2 bases and J by 2 bases, with 12 bases between them. There are 15 residues in the CDR3. Per the germline V gene, CDR1 is SSHAT and CDR2 is FNYEAQ (reference sequence). CDR3 loop: CASSLMGAGQETQYF. The CDR3 region has the DNA TGTGCCAGCAGCTTAATGGGGGCCGGTCAAGAGACCCAGTACTTC.

This clone was recorded only once. The chain employs TRBV10-3 and TRBJ1-5; D remains unclear. Germline lookup yields CDR1 ENHRY and CDR2 SYGVKD. V dropped 0 bases and J dropped 2 bases, with 11 bases sitting between them. The CDR3 loop spans 16 amino acids. In nucleotides, the CDR3 is TGTGCCATCAGTGAGTCGTGGTCGATGGGCAATCAGCCCCAGCATTTT. Its translation is CAISESWSMGNQPQHF.

The chain is built from TRBV5-6 and TRBJ2-7; a weak D match, TRBD2 (5 bases). The CDR3 covers 15 residues. Trimming left V 4 bases short and J 0 bases short, with 14 bases between. Germline lookup yields CDR1 SGHDT and CDR2 YYEEEE. The CDR3 bases are TGTGCCAGCAGCCTCCTCCTGGGGAGCTCCTACGAGCAGTACTTC. Its translation is CASSLLLGSSYEQYF. The full variable domain, rest sourced from reference TRBV5-6 and TRBJ2-7, is DAGVTQSPTHLIKTRGQQVTLRCSPKSGHDTVSWYQQALGQGPQFIFQYYEEEERQRGNFPDRFSGHQFPNYSSELNVNALLLGDSALYLCASSLLLGSSYEQYFGPGTRLTVT.

The chain links TRBV6-4 to TRBJ1-2, with 10 positions matching TRBD1. J gave up 8 bases and V 3 bases, and 9 bases lay outside the gene matches. CDR3 length equals 15 residues. Germline CDR1 reads MRHNA; CDR2 reads SNTAGT. CDR3 loop: CASSERSGTGEGYTF. The CDR3 coding sequence is TGTGCCAGCAGTGAGCGGTCCGGGACAGGGGAAGGCTACACCTTC.

This clone appeared a single time. The rearrangement joins TRBV29-1 to TRBJ2-7; D is unclear. The V end was cut by 3 bases, the J end by 0 bases, with 12 bases between. The CDR3 runs to 14 residues. CDR1 and CDR2 (germline): SQVTM, ANQGSEA. CDR3 in DNA: TGCAGCGTTGAGTTGGCCCTAAGCTCCTACGAGCAGTACTTC. Its protein is CSVELALSSYEQYF.

The chain couples TRBV19 to TRBJ2-2, with 8 bases that match TRBD2. Germline V lookup: CDR1 LNHDA, CDR2 SQIVND (reference sequence). The CDR3 length is 15 residues. Unmatched junction bases numbered 7, after V lost 5 bases and J lost 5 bases. In nucleotides, the CDR3 is TGTGCCAGTAGTGCGACGGGAGGGTGGACCGGGGAGCTGTTTTTT. This codes for CASSATGGWTGELFF.